This T cell receptor beta chain was identified in a study of T cells after yellow fever vaccination. The CDR3 is 16 residues long. V trimming: 1 base; J trimming: 7 bases; junction bases outside the gene matches: 11. Germline V lookup: CDR1 KGHSH, CDR2 LQKENI. MiXCR, run by TCRdb on the 5' RACE reads, gives a single entry per CDR3 protein. The sample includes fewer than 500,000 distinct CDR3 sequences, 15% to 20% of them seen just once. To note about this clonotype: Its antigen is as yet unknown.

Study outcomes and limitations: Though weaker, the secondary response peaked faster, on day 5 versus 15. Clonotypes found in both CD4 and CD8 compartments made up a small share.

The chain recombines TRBV18 with TRBJ1-2, with TRBD1 identical over 8 bases. Source: PBMCs, taken before the yellow fever booster vaccination. This receptor was obtained from a man aged 18 to 35 who received the YFV17D yellow fever vaccine. Here the CDR3 DNA reads TGTGCCAGCTCACCACTGTTTAAGGACAGGGTGGTTGGCTACACCTTC. Its translation is CASSPLFKDRVVGYTF.